This entry lists 17 T cell receptor beta chains sequenced from one sample in a study of shared clonotypes between healthy human individuals. Only CD45RO-negative cells positively selected for CCR7 counted as naive CD8 cells, so terminally differentiated effector memory CD45RA+ cells were excluded. Assay: immunoSEQ multiplex PCR; the TCRdb copy retains only in-frame clones and omits some. This sample has about 2.1 million clones; 93% occur once, and the top ten carry roughly 1.7%. The sequenced material came from naive CD8+ T cells from PBMCs. These TCRs come from a man in his late teens or twenties in good health. Some clones in this sample may be carry-over from other donors' samples.

The V and J genes are TRBV5-1 and TRBJ2-2; 14 bases map to TRBD2. Germline loops: CDR1 SGHRS, CDR2 YFSETQ. The CDR3 runs to 18 residues. With 4 bases clipped from V and 0 bases from J, the junction kept 5 bases outside the gene matches. CDR3 bases: TGCGCCAGCAGCCCGGGACTAGCGGGAGCTCCGAACACCGGGGAGCTGTTTTTT. It codes for CASSPGLAGAPNTGELFF. The entire variable domain, with the rest obtained from reference TRBV5-1 and TRBJ2-2, is as follows: KAGVTQTPRYLIKTRGQQVTLSCSPISGHRSVSWYQQTPGQGLQFLFEYFSETQRNKGNFPGRFSGRQFSNSRSEMNVSTLELGDSALYLCASSPGLAGAPNTGELFFGEGSRLTVL.

The chain uses TRBV4-1 and TRBJ2-3, with D possibly being TRBD2 (6 bases). Germline values: CDR1 MGHRA, CDR2 YSYEKL. V was pared by 1 base and J by 3 bases, with 14 bases between. This CDR3 has 16 residues. The chain's CDR3 is CASSQVRRETTDTQYF. The CDR3 DNA reads as TGCGCCAGCAGCCAAGTTAGGAGGGAGACGACAGATACGCAGTATTTT.

This clone came up once. The V call is TRBV6-5, the J call TRBJ1-1; 8 bases align to TRBD1. This CDR3 is built from 14 residues. Germline V CDR1 and CDR2: MNHEY, SVGAGI. After removal of 5 bases from V and 6 bases from J, the junction contained 8 bases not matched to a gene. Here the CDR3 DNA reads TGTGCCAGCAGTCCGACAGGGGCCTTGTCTGAAGCTTTCTTT. It specifies CASSPTGALSEAFF.

This chain joins TRBV2 and TRBJ2-3; D tentatively reads TRBD1 or TRBD2 (6 bases each). The CDR3 contains 15 residues. Germline CDR1 and CDR2: SNHLY and FYNNEI. The V end was cut by 6 bases, the J end by 2 bases, with 15 bases between. In DNA, the CDR3 is TGTGCCAGCAGGGATCCTAGGGGGGACACAGATACGCAGTATTTT. Translated: CASRDPRGDTDTQYF.

The chain is built from TRBV27 and TRBJ2-1; 9 nucleotides align to TRBD2. The CDR3 has 14 residues. The V segment lost 8 bases and the J segment 4 bases; nucleotides outside the gene matches: 6. CDR1 is MNHEY and CDR2 is SMNVEV in the germline V gene (reference sequence). The chain's CDR3 is CASGTSGRYNEQFF. For the CDR3, the DNA is TGTGCCAGCGGAACTAGCGGGCGTTACAATGAGCAGTTCTTC.

The chain recombines TRBV5-6 with TRBJ1-2; D may be TRBD1 (6 bases). Germline V gives CDR1 SGHDT, CDR2 YYEEEE. The CDR3 is made up of 15 amino acids. With 0 bases removed from V and 8 bases from J, the gap between germline ends came to 17 bases. The CDR3 sequence: CASSLGATGPRGYTF. The CDR3 DNA sequence: TGTGCCAGCAGCTTGGGAGCCACAGGGCCACGAGGCTACACCTTC.

V usage is TRBV30 and J usage is TRBJ2-6; D is perhaps TRBD2 (6 bases). V lost 1 base to trimming and J lost 2 bases, with 18 bases between them. This CDR3 spans 18 amino acids. The germline V gene encodes CDR1 GTSNPN and CDR2 SVGIG (reference sequence). CDR3 DNA: TGTGCCTGGAGTGGACATAGCGGCCTAGGAGCTGGGGCCAACGTCCTGACTTTC. Protein product: CAWSGHSGLGAGANVLTF.

The gene calls are TRBV10-3 and TRBJ2-3; D not resolved. CDR3 size: 13 residues. Germline CDR1 and CDR2: ENHRY and SYGVKD. The V gene lost 6 bases and the J gene lost 0 bases, with 7 bases spanning the gap. In DNA form, the CDR3 reads TGTGCCATCAGCGGATCTAGCACAGATACGCAGTATTTT. Translation: CAISGSSTDTQYF.

The rearrangement uses TRBV7-9 and TRBJ1-4; possible D gene TRBD1, 6 bases. This CDR3 region has 15 residues. V was pared by 0 bases and J by 7 bases, with 12 bases between. The germline gives CDR1 SEHNR, CDR2 FQNEAQ (reference sequence). CDR3 DNA sequence: TGTGCCAGCAGCTTAGCGAGGGGGTTGAGTGAAAAACTGTTTTTT. It translates to CASSLARGLSEKLFF.

V usage is TRBV6-5 and J usage is TRBJ2-1; 7 bases map to TRBD2. Germline V gene sequence: CDR1 MNHEY, CDR2 SVGAGI. Losses at the gene ends were 0 bases for V and 6 bases for J; bases not matched to a gene: 8. This CDR3 region has 16 residues. CDR3 region: CASSYSPGEGRNEQFF. DNA for the CDR3: TGTGCCAGCAGTTACTCTCCGGGGGAGGGCCGCAATGAGCAGTTCTTC.

This chain joins TRBV27 and TRBJ2-7, with 12 bases lining up with TRBD2. The length of the CDR3 is 16 residues. Trimming at V came to 6 bases and at J to 4 bases, leaving 10 bases not matched to a gene. Germline CDR1 is MNHEY and CDR2 is SMNVEV (reference sequence). The CDR3 region is CASSTIQTSGRYEQYF. CDR3 bases: TGTGCCAGCAGCACGATCCAGACTAGCGGGAGATACGAGCAGTACTTC.

The V call is TRBV28, the J call TRBJ2-7; possibly TRBD2 for D (5 bases). Trimming stripped 5 bases from V and 6 bases from J, with 20 bases between. CDR3 length: 15 amino acids. CDR1 and CDR2 (germline): MDHEN, SYDVKM. CDR3 sequence reads: CASSLSRGLPLEQYF. As DNA, the CDR3 is TGTGCCAGCAGTCTCTCTCGCGGACTCCCCCTCGAGCAGTACTTC.

This rearrangement joins TRBV27 to TRBJ2-7; 7 positions agree with TRBD1. The germline CDR1 and CDR2 sequences are MNHEY and SMNVEV (reference sequence). J lost 5 bases, V lost 7 bases, and 2 bases had no gene match. CDR3 length: 11 residues. The DNA of the CDR3 is TGTGCCAGCAAAAGGGGGCACGAGCAGTACTTC. Residues: CASKRGHEQYF.

The rearrangement joins TRBV5-6 to TRBJ2-1; possibly TRBD2 for D (6 bases). The CDR3 loop spans 15 amino acids. Germline V gene data show CDR1 as SGHDT and CDR2 as YYEEEE. The V end lost 3 bases, the J end lost 4 bases, and 14 bases lay between the germline ends. DNA of the CDR3: TGTGCCAGCAGCTGGGAAGCGGGCTCGTACAATGAGCAGTTCTTC. Translation gives CASSWEAGSYNEQFF.

The chain combines TRBV28 with TRBJ2-7; 7 nucleotides agree with TRBD2. The ends lost 3 bases at V and 2 bases at J; junction bases unmatched: 4. The CDR3 totals 14 residues. Germline CDR1 and CDR2: MDHEN and SYDVKM. The CDR3 is CASSLRESPYEQYF. CDR3 DNA: TGTGCCAGCAGTTTGCGGGAGAGCCCCTACGAGCAGTACTTC.

This rearrangement joins TRBV27 to TRBJ1-4; D gene ambiguous. CDR1 and CDR2 from the germline V gene are MNHEY and SMNVEV (reference sequence). The germline V and J ends were trimmed by 8 bases and 7 bases, with 14 bases remaining between them. The CDR3 has 13 amino acids. Here the CDR3 reads CASAFIGSEKLFF. In DNA, the CDR3 is TGTGCCAGCGCGTTCATTGGGAGTGAAAAACTGTTTTTT.

This clone occurred once. CDR3: CASSIGARATDTQYF. As DNA, the CDR3 is TGTGCCAGTAGTATTGGGGCCAGGGCCACAGATACGCAGTATTTT. V is TRBV19 and J is TRBJ2-3, with D possibly being TRBD1 (5 bases). Trimming removed 3 bases at V and 2 bases at J, with 12 bases between. The CDR3 is 15 amino acids. CDR1 LNHDA and CDR2 SQIVND come from the germline V gene (reference sequence).